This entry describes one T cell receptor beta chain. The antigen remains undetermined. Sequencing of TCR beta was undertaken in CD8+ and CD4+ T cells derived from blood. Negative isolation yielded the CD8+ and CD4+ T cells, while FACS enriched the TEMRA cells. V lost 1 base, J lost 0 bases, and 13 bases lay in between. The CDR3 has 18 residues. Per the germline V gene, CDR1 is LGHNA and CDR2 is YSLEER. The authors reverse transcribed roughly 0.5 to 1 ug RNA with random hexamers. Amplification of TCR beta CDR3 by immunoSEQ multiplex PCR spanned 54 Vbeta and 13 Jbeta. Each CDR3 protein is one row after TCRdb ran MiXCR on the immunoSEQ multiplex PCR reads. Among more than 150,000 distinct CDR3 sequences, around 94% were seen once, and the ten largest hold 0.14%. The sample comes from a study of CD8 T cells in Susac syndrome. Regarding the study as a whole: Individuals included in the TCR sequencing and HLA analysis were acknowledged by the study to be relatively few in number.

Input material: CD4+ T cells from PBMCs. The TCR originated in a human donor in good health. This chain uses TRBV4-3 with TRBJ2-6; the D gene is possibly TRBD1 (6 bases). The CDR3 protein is CASSQAGQRGSGANVLTF. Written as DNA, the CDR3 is TGCGCCAGCAGCCAAGCCGGACAGAGGGGCTCTGGGGCCAACGTCCTGACTTTC.